The 23 T cell receptor beta chains presented below share a single source sample, sequenced in a study of OX40 agonist ivuxolimab in advanced cancers. This table comes from immunoSEQ multiplex PCR, and its TCRdb copy is limited to in-frame clones, with some not included. The repertoire holds around 100,000 clones, around 90% seen once, with approximately 0.54% in the top ten. The sample consisted of CD4+ or CD8+ T cells sorted from blood, taken in a trial of the OX40 agonist ivuxolimab. These receptors were collected from an adult with an advanced solid tumor such as melanoma, head and neck, liver or kidney cancer.

This chain links TRBV28 with TRBJ2-7, with D perhaps TRBD2 (6 bases). The CDR3 length is 15 residues. CDR1 and CDR2 (germline): MDHEN, SYDVKM. V was pared by 6 bases and J by 0 bases, with 15 bases between. CDR3 loop: CASSPAEGVSYEQYF. CDR3 nucleotide sequence: TGTGCCAGCAGCCCGGCGGAGGGCGTCTCCTACGAGCAGTACTTC.

This clone was recorded only once. The V call is TRBV5-8, the J call TRBJ1-4; D remains ambiguous. Germline V gene lookup returns CDR1 SGHTS and CDR2 YDEGEE. Trimming took 0 bases from V and 4 from J, leaving 4 bases between them. The CDR3 runs to 13 residues. The CDR3 spells CASSLDVNEKLFF. The CDR3 DNA reads TGTGCCAGCAGCTTGGACGTTAATGAAAAACTGTTTTTT.

The genes are TRBV6-6 and TRBJ2-7, with D perhaps matching TRBD1 (5 bases). The germline gives CDR1 MNHNY, CDR2 SVGAGI (reference sequence). V gave up 5 bases and J gave up 0 bases, with 11 bases separating them. There are 14 residues in the CDR3. CDR3 bases: TGTGCCAGCAGTAGCCGCGACAGCTCCTACGAGCAGTACTTC. Its translation is CASSSRDSSYEQYF.

The V and J genes are TRBV4-3 and TRBJ2-7; D may be TRBD2 (6 bases). Germline-derived CDR1 and CDR2 are LGHNA and YSLEER. Trimming stripped 0 bases from V and 4 bases from J, with 7 bases between. This CDR3 contains 13 residues. CDR3 amino acids: CASSQEGGYEQYF. The CDR3 region has the DNA TGCGCCAGCAGCCAAGAAGGAGGGTACGAGCAGTACTTC.

DNA for the CDR3: TGTGCCACCAGCGGGTCCGGACGGGTCAATCAGCCCCAGCATTTT. Translation: CATSGSGRVNQPQHF. The V gene is TRBV15, the J gene TRBJ1-5; D gene uncertain. There are 15 residues in the CDR3. Trimming took off 5 bases at V and 3 bases at J, with 14 bases between the two ends. CDR1 and CDR2 from the germline V gene are LNHNV and YYDKDF (reference sequence).

The rearrangement links TRBV28 to TRBJ1-2, with TRBD1 as a possible D gene (6 bases). Trimming took off 4 bases at V and 11 bases at J, with 26 bases between the two ends. In germline, CDR1 is MDHEN, CDR2 SYDVKM. This CDR3 region has 16 residues. In nucleotides, the CDR3 is TGTGCCAGCAGTTCCAGTTCCTTGGGCCAGGGGAAGAGGTACACCTTC. Amino acid sequence: CASSSSSLGQGKRYTF.

The chain couples TRBV7-2 to TRBJ1-5; TRBD1 agrees at 7 bases. Losses at the gene ends were 5 bases for V and 10 bases for J; bases not matched to a gene: 14. From germline, CDR1 is SGHTA and CDR2 FQGNSA. The CDR3 consists of 15 residues. In nucleotides, the CDR3 is TGTGCCAGCAGCCGGGACAGCGCCCTTATCAGCCCCCAGCATTTT. This codes for CASSRDSALISPQHF.

V gene TRBV19 combines with J gene TRBJ1-5; 9 bases match TRBD1. CDR3 length: 15 residues. Trimming took 6 bases from V and 2 from J; bases not matched to a gene: 5. Germline V gene data show CDR1 as LNHDA and CDR2 as SQIVND (reference sequence). CDR3 protein: CASSRDRARNQPQHF. In DNA form, the CDR3 reads TGTGCCAGTAGCCGGGACAGGGCGCGCAATCAGCCCCAGCATTTT.

The chain employs TRBV9 and TRBJ1-1; maybe TRBD1 (5 bases). Per the germline V gene, CDR1 is SGDLS and CDR2 is YYNGEE. The V end lost 3 bases, the J end lost 3 bases, and 9 bases lay between the germline ends. This CDR3 is 13 amino acids long. DNA of the CDR3: TGTGCCAGCAGCGAGGGGCAGGACACTGAAGCTTTCTTT. Its translation is CASSEGQDTEAFF. The whole variable domain, filled in from reference TRBV9 and TRBJ1-1, reads DSGVTQTPKHLITATGQRVTLRCSPRSGDLSVYWYQQSLDQGLQFLIQYYNGEERAKGNILERFSAQQFPDLHSELNLSSLELGDSALYFCASSEGQDTEAFFGQGTRLTVV.

The chain is built from TRBV11-1 and TRBJ2-3, with 7 bases aligning to TRBD2. The germline CDR1 and CDR2 sequences are SGHAT and FQDESV (reference sequence). Trimming cost V 8 bases and J 11 bases; bases outside gene matches: 16. CDR3 length: 14 amino acids. CDR3 coding DNA: TGTGCCAGCCAGGACCCTCCTGCGGGAGAGAAGCAGTATTTT. Residues: CASQDPPAGEKQYF.

The rearrangement uses TRBV5-1 and TRBJ1-2; D gene ambiguous. The CDR3 is 16 residues long. Germline CDR1 is SGHRS and CDR2 is YFSETQ. Trimming stripped 0 bases from V and 2 bases from J, with 14 bases between. The CDR3 bases are TGCGCCAGCAGCTTGGCCCCGCGGACGGACAACTATGGCTACACCTTC. It encodes CASSLAPRTDNYGYTF.

The chain uses TRBV2 and TRBJ2-3; D remains ambiguous. CDR1 is SNHLY and CDR2 is FYNNEI in the germline V gene. The germline V and J ends were trimmed by 5 bases and 2 bases, with 11 bases remaining between them. The CDR3 is 14 amino acids. CDR3 region: CASSWRVNTDTQYF. DNA for the CDR3: TGTGCCAGCAGTTGGCGAGTCAACACAGATACGCAGTATTTT.

The DNA of the CDR3 is TGTGCCAGCAGCTTAGTAGGGCGAAACACAGATACGCAGTATTTT. Its translation is CASSLVGRNTDTQYF. The chain uses TRBV7-2 and TRBJ2-3; D unclear. Germline V gives CDR1 SGHTA, CDR2 FQGNSA. CDR3 length: 15 residues. V dropped 1 base and J dropped 2 bases, with 10 bases sitting between them.

The chain combines TRBV6-5 with TRBJ2-7; 8 positions agree with TRBD1. Losses at the gene ends were 0 bases for V and 7 bases for J; bases not matched to a gene: 8. Germline V gene lookup returns CDR1 MNHEY and CDR2 SVGAGI. CDR3 size: 15 residues. The CDR3 is CASSYSETGVTEQYF. The CDR3 DNA reads TGTGCCAGCAGTTACTCGGAGACAGGGGTTACAGAGCAGTACTTC.

V gene TRBV19 combines with J gene TRBJ2-5; D may correspond to TRBD1 or TRBD2 (5 bases each). The CDR3 has 15 amino acids. Looked up from germline, CDR1 is LNHDA and CDR2 is SQIVND (reference sequence). Trimming took 7 bases from V and 4 from J, leaving 19 bases between them. CDR3 in DNA: TGTGCCAGTAAAAGAGGGGTAACCAGTTCAGAGACCCAGTACTTC. This encodes CASKRGVTSSETQYF.

The chain is built from TRBV7-3 and TRBJ2-5; 10 bases agree with TRBD2. The CDR3 contains 15 residues. CDR1 and CDR2 (germline): SGHTA, FQGTGA. The trim removed 3 bases at V and 2 bases at J, leaving 3 bases unmatched. The CDR3 nucleotides are TGTGCCAGCAGCTTGGGACTAGCGTTACAAGAGACCCAGTACTTC. Protein product: CASSLGLALQETQYF.

This chain links TRBV7-2 with TRBJ2-7; 7 nucleotides match TRBD2. Germline CDR1 SGHTA, CDR2 FQGNSA. The ends lost 2 bases at V and 5 bases at J; junction bases unmatched: 6. CDR3 length equals 14 residues. The CDR3 here is CASSLMGRAHEQYF. CDR3 DNA: TGTGCCAGCAGCTTAATGGGGAGGGCCCACGAGCAGTACTTC.

This clone was seen a single time. The chain combines TRBV28 with TRBJ2-2; D gene unclear. Germline CDR1 and CDR2: MDHEN and SYDVKM. Trimming removed 1 base at V and 6 bases at J, with 3 bases between. The CDR3 has 12 residues. The CDR3 protein is CASSLSSGELFF. The CDR3 region has the DNA TGTGCCAGCAGTTTATCCTCCGGGGAGCTGTTTTTT. The whole variable domain, remainder taken from reference TRBV28 and TRBJ2-2, is DVKVTQSSRYLVKRTGEKVFLECVQDMDHENMFWYRQDPGLGLRLIYFSYDVKMKEKGDIPEGYSVSREKKERFSLILESASTNQTSMYLCASSLSSGELFFGEGSRLTVL.

The chain carries TRBV5-1 and TRBJ2-3, with 7 bases fitting TRBD2. CDR1 and CDR2 from the germline V gene are SGHRS and YFSETQ. With 4 bases clipped from V and 2 bases from J, the junction kept 4 bases outside the gene matches. CDR3 length: 14 residues. This chain's CDR3 is CASSELASTDTQYF. CDR3 nucleotides: TGCGCCAGCAGCGAACTAGCGTCCACAGATACGCAGTATTTT.

The chain links TRBV11-3 to TRBJ2-2, with 8 bases matching TRBD2. V was pared by 5 bases and J by 1 base, with 3 bases of the junction left unmatched. CDR1 is SGHNT and CDR2 is YENEEA in the germline V gene. This CDR3 region has 15 residues. The chain's CDR3 is CASSRSGMNTGELFF. The DNA for the CDR3 is TGTGCCAGCAGCCGTAGCGGGATGAACACCGGGGAGCTGTTTTTT.

V is TRBV9 and J is TRBJ2-2; D ambiguous. The CDR3 totals 15 residues. V was trimmed by 4 bases and J by 1 base, leaving 11 bases between them. CDR1 SGDLS and CDR2 YYNGEE come from the germline V gene. The CDR3 loop is CASSPQLGNTGELFF. Here the CDR3 DNA reads TGTGCCAGCAGCCCCCAGTTGGGGAACACCGGGGAGCTGTTTTTT.

This chain uses TRBV28 with TRBJ2-2; no definite D call. CDR3 length: 14 residues. Germline lookup yields CDR1 MDHEN and CDR2 SYDVKM. V was pared by 1 base and J by 2 bases, with 5 bases between. Here the CDR3 reads CASSLSRNTGELFF. CDR3 in DNA: TGTGCCAGCAGTTTATCTCGAAACACCGGGGAGCTGTTTTTT. The full variable domain, rest sourced from reference TRBV28 and TRBJ2-2, is DVKVTQSSRYLVKRTGEKVFLECVQDMDHENMFWYRQDPGLGLRLIYFSYDVKMKEKGDIPEGYSVSREKKERFSLILESASTNQTSMYLCASSLSRNTGELFFGEGSRLTVL.

In this sample, this clone turned up once. The chain carries TRBV28 and TRBJ1-1; D unclear. The V gene lost 5 bases and the J gene lost 0 bases, with 16 bases spanning the gap. CDR1 is MDHEN and CDR2 is SYDVKM in the germline V gene. The CDR3 totals 16 residues. CDR3 residues: CASSRKGRTMNTEAFF. The CDR3, as DNA: TGTGCCAGCAGTCGGAAAGGACGTACCATGAACACTGAAGCTTTCTTT.